The 6 T cell receptor beta chains given below trace back to one sample, sequenced in a study of T cells in localized non-small cell lung cancer. Generated by immunoSEQ multiplex PCR, the TCRdb table keeps only in-frame clones and is missing some. The data show 30,000 to 35,000 clones, with 85% to 90% seen just once and around 2.9% held by the top ten. Sample: peripheral blood, taken before any cancer treatment. The receptors here all came from a female donor of 60 years or more with stage I lung adenocarcinoma.

The chain links TRBV9 to TRBJ1-2; D remains ambiguous. This CDR3 spans 16 amino acids. The V gene's germline CDR1 is SGDLS and CDR2 YYNGEE. Trimming left V 3 bases short and J 7 bases short, with 22 bases between. The CDR3 DNA reads as TGTGCCAGCAGCGACTCGAAAACGGGATGGGCTGGTGGCTACACCTTC. Translated, it gives CASSDSKTGWAGGYTF.

The V gene is TRBV6-5, the J gene TRBJ1-6, with D uncertain. Germline V gene sequence: CDR1 MNHEY, CDR2 SVGAGI. The CDR3 covers 15 residues. Trimming left V 0 bases short and J 10 bases short, with 13 bases between. The CDR3 coding sequence is TGTGCCAGCAGTTACTCTCCGGCCCTGGGGTCACCCCTCCACTTT. Its protein is CASSYSPALGSPLHF.

The gene calls are TRBV28 and TRBJ2-5; the match to TRBD2 covers 7 bases. The junction had 11 bases not matched to a gene; V was cut back by 6 bases and J by 1 base. CDR1 and CDR2 (germline): MDHEN, SYDVKM. The CDR3 length is 16 residues. The CDR3 region is CASRPGGGRGQETQYF. The CDR3 coding sequence is TGTGCCAGCAGGCCTGGGGGGGGGAGAGGCCAAGAGACCCAGTACTTC. The whole variable domain, filled in from reference TRBV28 and TRBJ2-5, reads DVKVTQSSRYLVKRTGEKVFLECVQDMDHENMFWYRQDPGLGLRLIYFSYDVKMKEKGDIPEGYSVSREKKERFSLILESASTNQTSMYLCASRPGGGRGQETQYFGPGTRLLVL.

The chain is built from TRBV27 and TRBJ1-2; D is perhaps TRBD1 (6 bases). CDR1 and CDR2 (germline): MNHEY, SMNVEV (reference sequence). The CDR3 contains 13 residues. Between the trimmed V and J ends, which lost 5 bases and 4 bases, there was a span of 11 bases. CDR3 loop: CASSQRDIYGYTF. The CDR3 DNA sequence: TGTGCCAGCAGTCAGAGGGACATCTATGGCTACACCTTC.

This chain connects TRBV29-1 to TRBJ1-1; D is uncertain. CDR3 length equals 14 residues. The germline V gene encodes CDR1 SQVTM and CDR2 ANQGSEA. Trimming stripped 7 bases from V and 0 bases from J, with 15 bases between. The CDR3 here is CSAVDAQLNTEAFF. The CDR3 DNA sequence: TGCAGCGCTGTGGACGCGCAGTTGAACACTGAAGCTTTCTTT.

As DNA, the CDR3 is TGTGCCAGCAGCTTAGTCTTGGCGCCGTACGAGCAGTACTTC. Amino acid sequence: CASSLVLAPYEQYF. The chain employs TRBV7-8 and TRBJ2-7; no clear D gene. Germline V gene data show CDR1 as SGHVS and CDR2 as FQNEAQ. V dropped 1 base and J dropped 4 bases, with 11 bases sitting between them. The CDR3 runs to 14 residues. Full variable domain (rest looked up from reference TRBV7-8 and TRBJ2-7): GAGVSQSPRYKVAKRGQDVALRCDPISGHVSLFWYQQALGQGPEFLTYFQNEAQLDKSGLPSDRFFAERPEGSVSTLKIQRTQQEDSAVYLCASSLVLAPYEQYFGPGTRLTVT.